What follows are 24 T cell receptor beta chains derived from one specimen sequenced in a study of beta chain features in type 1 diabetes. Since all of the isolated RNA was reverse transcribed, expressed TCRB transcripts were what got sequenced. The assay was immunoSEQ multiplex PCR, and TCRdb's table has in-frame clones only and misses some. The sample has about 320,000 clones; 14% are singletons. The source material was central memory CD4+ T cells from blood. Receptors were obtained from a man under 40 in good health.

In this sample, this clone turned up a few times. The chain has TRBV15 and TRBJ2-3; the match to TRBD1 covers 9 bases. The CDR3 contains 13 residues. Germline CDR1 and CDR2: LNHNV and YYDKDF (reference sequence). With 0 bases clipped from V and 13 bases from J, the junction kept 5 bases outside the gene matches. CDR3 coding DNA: TGTGCCACCAGCAGAGACCGGGACAGGGCGAAGTATTTT. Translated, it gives CATSRDRDRAKYF.

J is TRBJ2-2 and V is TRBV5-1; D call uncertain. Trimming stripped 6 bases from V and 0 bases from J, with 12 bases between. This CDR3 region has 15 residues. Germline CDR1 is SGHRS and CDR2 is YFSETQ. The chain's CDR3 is CASMGFTSNTGELFF. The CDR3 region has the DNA TGCGCCAGCATGGGGTTCACATCGAACACCGGGGAGCTGTTTTTT.

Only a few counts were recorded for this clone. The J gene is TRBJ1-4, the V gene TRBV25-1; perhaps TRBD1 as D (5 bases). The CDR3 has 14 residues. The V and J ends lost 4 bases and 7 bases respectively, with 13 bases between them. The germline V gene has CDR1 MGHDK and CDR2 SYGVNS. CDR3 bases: TGTGCCAGCAGTGCTCAGGGAGGTTTTGAAAAACTGTTTTTT. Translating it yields CASSAQGGFEKLFF.

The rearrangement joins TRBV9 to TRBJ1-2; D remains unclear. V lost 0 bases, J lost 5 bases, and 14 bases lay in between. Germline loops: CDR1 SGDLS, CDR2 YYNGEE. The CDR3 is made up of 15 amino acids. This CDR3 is CASSVAVGELYGYTF. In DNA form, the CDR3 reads TGTGCCAGCAGCGTAGCCGTTGGGGAGCTTTATGGCTACACCTTC.

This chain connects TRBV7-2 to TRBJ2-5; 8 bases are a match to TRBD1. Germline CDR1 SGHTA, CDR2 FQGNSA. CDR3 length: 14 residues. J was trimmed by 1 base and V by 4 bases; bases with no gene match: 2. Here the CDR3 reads CASSSGQGQETQYF. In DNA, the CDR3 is TGTGCCAGCAGCTCCGGACAGGGCCAAGAGACCCAGTACTTC.

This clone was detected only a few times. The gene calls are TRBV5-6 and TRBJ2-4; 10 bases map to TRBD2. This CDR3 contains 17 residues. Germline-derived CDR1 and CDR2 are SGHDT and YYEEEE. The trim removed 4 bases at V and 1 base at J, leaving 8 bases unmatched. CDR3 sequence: CASSPRLAGVAKNIQYF. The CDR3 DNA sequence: TGTGCCAGCAGCCCTAGGCTAGCGGGAGTGGCCAAAAACATTCAGTACTTC.

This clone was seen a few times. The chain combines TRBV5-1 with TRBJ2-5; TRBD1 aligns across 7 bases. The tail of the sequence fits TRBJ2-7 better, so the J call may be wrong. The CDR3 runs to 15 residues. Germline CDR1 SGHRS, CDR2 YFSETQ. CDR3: CASSPITGTAGEQYF. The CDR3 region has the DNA TGCGCCAGCAGCCCCATTACCGGGACAGCAGGCGAGCAGTACTTC.

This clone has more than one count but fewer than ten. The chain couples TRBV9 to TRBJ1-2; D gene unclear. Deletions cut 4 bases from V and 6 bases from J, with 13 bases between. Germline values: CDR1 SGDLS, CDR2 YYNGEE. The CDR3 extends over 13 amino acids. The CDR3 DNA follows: TGTGCCAGCAGCCAAGATTCGAGGCATGGCTACACCTTC. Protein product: CASSQDSRHGYTF.

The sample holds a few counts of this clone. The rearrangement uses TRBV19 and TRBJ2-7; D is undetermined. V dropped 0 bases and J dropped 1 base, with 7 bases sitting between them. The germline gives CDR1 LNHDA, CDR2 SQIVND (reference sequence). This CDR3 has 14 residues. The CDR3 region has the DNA TGTGCCAGTAGTATAGAGTGGGGATCCTACGAGCAGTACTTC. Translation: CASSIEWGSYEQYF. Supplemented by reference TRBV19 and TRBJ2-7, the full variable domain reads DGGITQSPKYLFRKEGQNVTLSCEQNLNHDAMYWYRQDPGQGLRLIYYSQIVNDFQKGDIAEGYSVSREKKESFPLTVTSAQKNPTAFYLCASSIEWGSYEQYFGPGTRLTVT.

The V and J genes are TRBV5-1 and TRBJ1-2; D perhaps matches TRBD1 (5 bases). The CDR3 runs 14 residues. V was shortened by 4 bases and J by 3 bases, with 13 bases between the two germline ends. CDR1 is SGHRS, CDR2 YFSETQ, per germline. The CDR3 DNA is TGCGCCAGCAGCCTGCAGGGAGGTGACTATGGCTACACCTTC. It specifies CASSLQGGDYGYTF.

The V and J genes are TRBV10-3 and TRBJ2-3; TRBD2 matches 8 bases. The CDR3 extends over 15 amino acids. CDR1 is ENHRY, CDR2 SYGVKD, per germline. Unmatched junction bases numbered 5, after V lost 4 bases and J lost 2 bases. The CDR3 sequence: CAISVSGGITDTQYF. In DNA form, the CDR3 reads TGTGCCATCAGTGTCTCGGGGGGGATCACAGATACGCAGTATTTT.

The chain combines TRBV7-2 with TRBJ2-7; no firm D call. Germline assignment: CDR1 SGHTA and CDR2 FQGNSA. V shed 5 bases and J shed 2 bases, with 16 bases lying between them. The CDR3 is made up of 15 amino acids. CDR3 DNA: TGTGCCAGCAGCCCCGGCCGGACCCAGCCCTACGAGCAGTACTTC. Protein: CASSPGRTQPYEQYF.

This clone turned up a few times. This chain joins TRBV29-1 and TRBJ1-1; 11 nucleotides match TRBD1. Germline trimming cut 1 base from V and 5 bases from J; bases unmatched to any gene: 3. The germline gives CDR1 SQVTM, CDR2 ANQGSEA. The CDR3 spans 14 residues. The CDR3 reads CSVEVGQGATEAFF. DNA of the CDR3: TGCAGCGTTGAAGTCGGACAGGGGGCAACTGAAGCTTTCTTT.

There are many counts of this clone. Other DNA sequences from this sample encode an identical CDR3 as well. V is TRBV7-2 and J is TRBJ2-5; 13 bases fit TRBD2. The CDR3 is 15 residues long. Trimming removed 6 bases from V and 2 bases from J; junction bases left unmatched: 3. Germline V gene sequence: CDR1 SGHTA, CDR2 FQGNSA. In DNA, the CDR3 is TGTGCCAGCAGACCGGGACTAGCGGGACAAGAGACCCAGTACTTC. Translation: CASRPGLAGQETQYF.

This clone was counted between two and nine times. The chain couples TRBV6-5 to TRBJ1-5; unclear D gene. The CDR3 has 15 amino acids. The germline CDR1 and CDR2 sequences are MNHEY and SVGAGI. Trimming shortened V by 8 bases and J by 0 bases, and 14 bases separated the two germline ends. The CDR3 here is CASGWQTYSNQPQHF. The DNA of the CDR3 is TGTGCCAGCGGATGGCAGACTTATAGCAATCAGCCCCAGCATTTT.

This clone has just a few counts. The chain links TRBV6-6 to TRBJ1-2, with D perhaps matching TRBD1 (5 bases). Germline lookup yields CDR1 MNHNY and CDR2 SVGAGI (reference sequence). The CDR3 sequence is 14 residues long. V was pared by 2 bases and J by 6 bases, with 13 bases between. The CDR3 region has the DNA TGTGCCAGCAGTTACGAGGGACCGCCGGATGGCTACACCTTC. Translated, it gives CASSYEGPPDGYTF.

This CDR3 reads CATSRLQNTEAFF. CDR3 nucleotides: TGTGCCACCAGCAGACTTCAGAACACTGAAGCTTTCTTT. This chain joins TRBV15 and TRBJ1-1, with D unresolved. CDR3 length equals 13 residues. CDR1 and CDR2 (germline): LNHNV, YYDKDF (reference sequence). V gave up 2 bases and J gave up 1 base, with 5 bases separating them.

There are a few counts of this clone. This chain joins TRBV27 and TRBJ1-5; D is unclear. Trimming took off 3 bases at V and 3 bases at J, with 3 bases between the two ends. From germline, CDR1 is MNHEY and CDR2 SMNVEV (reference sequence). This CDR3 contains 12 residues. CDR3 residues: CASSFHNQPQHF. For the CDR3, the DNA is TGTGCCAGCAGTTTCCACAATCAGCCCCAGCATTTT.

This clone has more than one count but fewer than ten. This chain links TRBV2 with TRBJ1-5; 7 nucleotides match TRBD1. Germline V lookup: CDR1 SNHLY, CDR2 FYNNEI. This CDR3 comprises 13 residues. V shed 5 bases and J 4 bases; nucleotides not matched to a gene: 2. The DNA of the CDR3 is TGTGCCAGCAGTTCAGGGGGGAATCAGCCCCAGCATTTT. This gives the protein CASSSGGNQPQHF.

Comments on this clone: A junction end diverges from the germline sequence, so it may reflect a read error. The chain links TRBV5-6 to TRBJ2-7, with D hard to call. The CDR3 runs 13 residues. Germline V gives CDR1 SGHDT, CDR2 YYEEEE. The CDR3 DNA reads TGTGCCAGCAGCTTCAGTGTCACAGTCTCTTCTCACTTC. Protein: CASSFSVTVSSHF.

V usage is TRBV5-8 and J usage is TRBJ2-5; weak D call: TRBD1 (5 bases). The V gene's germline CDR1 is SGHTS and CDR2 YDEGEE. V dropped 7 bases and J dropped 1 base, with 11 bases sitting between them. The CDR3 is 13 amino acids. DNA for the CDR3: TGTGCCAGCCGTGAGACAGCCCAAGAGACCCAGTACTTC. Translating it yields CASRETAQETQYF.

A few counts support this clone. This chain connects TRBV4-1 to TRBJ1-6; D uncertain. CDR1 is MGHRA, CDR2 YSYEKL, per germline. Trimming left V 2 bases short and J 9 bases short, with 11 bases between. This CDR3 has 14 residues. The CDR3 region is CASSQKEWGSPLHF. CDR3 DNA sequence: TGCGCCAGCAGCCAAAAGGAGTGGGGTTCACCCCTCCACTTT.

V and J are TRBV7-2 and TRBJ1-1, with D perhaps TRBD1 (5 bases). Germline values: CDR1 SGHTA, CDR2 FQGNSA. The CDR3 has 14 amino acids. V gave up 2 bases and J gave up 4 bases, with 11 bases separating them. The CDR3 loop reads CASSLFPDSTEAFF. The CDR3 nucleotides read TGTGCCAGCAGCTTATTCCCCGACAGCACTGAAGCTTTCTTT.

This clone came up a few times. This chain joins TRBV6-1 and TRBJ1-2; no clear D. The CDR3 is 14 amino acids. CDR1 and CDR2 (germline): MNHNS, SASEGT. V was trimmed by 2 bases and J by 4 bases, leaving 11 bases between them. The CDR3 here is CASSEFLAVYGYTF. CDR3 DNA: TGTGCCAGCAGTGAATTCTTGGCGGTCTATGGCTACACCTTC.